This T cell receptor (beta chain) is from a study of blood T cell repertoires in COVID-19. The overall study: Samples came from the United States, Italy and Spain, spanning acute and convalescent COVID-19. T cells, B-cell-depleted T cells, or PBMCs supplied cDNA or gDNA.

Seattle patients were enrolled while actively infected and followed longitudinally. Methods used by the authors: Counts of nucleated cells, estimated from reference gene primer amplification, were obtained. Assay used: immunoSEQ multiplex PCR; TCRdb lists only in-frame clones, some missing. The V and J calls and clone size come from that table; D and trimming were worked out from the DNA. Among around 170,000 clones listed, 80% to 90% were seen once. The clonotype was recovered from a woman aged 80 or over with COVID-19, enrolled during active disease. Sequenced input: peripheral blood.

CDR3 residues: CATSVRTSANTEAFF. DNA for the CDR3: TGTGCCACCAGCGTTCGGACTTCTGCGAACACTGAAGCTTTCTTT. The genes are TRBV15 and TRBJ1-1; D is ambiguous. V was shortened by 5 bases and J by 1 base, with 14 bases between the two germline ends. Germline V gene sequence: CDR1 LNHNV, CDR2 YYDKDF (reference sequence). This CDR3 region has 15 residues.